Each of the 4 T cell receptor beta chains below was sequenced from the same sample in a study of blood T cell repertoires in COVID-19. Using immunoSEQ multiplex PCR, the repertoire was profiled, and TCRdb retains in-frame clones only, with some absent. The data hold 170,000 or so clones, with around 84% observed a single time. Sequenced input: peripheral blood. These TCRs come from a man aged 40-50 years with active or convalescent COVID-19.

The chain combines TRBV28 with TRBJ1-2, with D unclear. Per germline, CDR1 MDHEN and CDR2 SYDVKM. V lost 5 bases and J lost 10, with 11 bases in between. The CDR3 consists of 11 residues. The CDR3 nucleotides read TGTGCCAGCAGTGGGGAGGTCCTCTACACCTTC. Translated: CASSGEVLYTF.

V is TRBV6-5 and J is TRBJ1-4, with D unresolved. With 4 bases removed from V and 0 bases from J, the gap between germline ends came to 6 bases. Per the germline V gene, CDR1 is MNHEY and CDR2 is SVGAGI. The CDR3 consists of 14 residues. The DNA for the CDR3 is TGTGCCAGCAGTTCCTTCGCAACTAATGAAAAACTGTTTTTT. Translated, it gives CASSSFATNEKLFF.

V gene TRBV19 combines with J gene TRBJ1-5; D is unclear. The CDR3 has 13 amino acids. Germline V gene data show CDR1 as LNHDA and CDR2 as SQIVND (reference sequence). V lost 4 bases to trimming and J lost 12 bases, with 16 bases between them. The CDR3 DNA follows: TGTGCCAGTAGTACCCCGGGTGCAAGAAACCAGCATTTT. Translating it yields CASSTPGARNQHF.

J is TRBJ2-7 and V is TRBV19; 12 bases fit TRBD1. The V segment lost 5 bases and the J segment 5 bases; nucleotides outside the gene matches: 7. This CDR3 is 15 amino acids long. Germline CDR1 and CDR2: LNHDA and SQIVND (reference sequence). The CDR3 DNA is TGTGCCAGTAGTGCTCCGGGACAGGGGGCGAACGAGCAGTACTTC. This codes for CASSAPGQGANEQYF.